This note documents a single T cell receptor (beta chain) sequence. This specimen comes from a study of shared clonotypes between healthy human individuals. The ends lost 4 bases at V and 3 bases at J; junction bases unmatched: 5. The CDR3 sequence is 17 residues long. Germline CDR1 is SGHNT and CDR2 is YENEEA. Terminally differentiated effector memory CD45RA+ cells were excluded by CCR7 positive selection of CD45RO-negative cells. Data came from immunoSEQ multiplex PCR; TCRdb stores just in-frame clones and leaves some out. The sample has millions of clones, less than 95% seen once. This clonotype originated in a man between 18 and 29 years old in good health. V gene TRBV11-3 combines with J gene TRBJ2-2; 13 bases agree with TRBD2. The sequenced material came from naive CD8+ T cells sorted from blood. The CDR3 loop reads CASSSRTSGRHTGELFF. CDR3 nucleotides: TGTGCCAGCAGCTCCCGGACTAGCGGGAGACACACCGGGGAGCTGTTTTTT.